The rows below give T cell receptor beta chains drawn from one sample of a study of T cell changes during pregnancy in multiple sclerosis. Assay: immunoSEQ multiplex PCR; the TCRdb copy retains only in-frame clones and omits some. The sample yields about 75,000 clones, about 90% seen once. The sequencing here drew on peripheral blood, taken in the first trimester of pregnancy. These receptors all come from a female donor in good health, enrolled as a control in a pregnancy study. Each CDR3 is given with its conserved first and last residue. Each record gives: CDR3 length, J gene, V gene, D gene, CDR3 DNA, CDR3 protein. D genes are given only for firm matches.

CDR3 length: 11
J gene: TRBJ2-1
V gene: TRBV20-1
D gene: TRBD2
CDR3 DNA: TGCAGTGGACAAGCGGGAGATGTTCAGTTCTTC
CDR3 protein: CSGQAGDVQFF

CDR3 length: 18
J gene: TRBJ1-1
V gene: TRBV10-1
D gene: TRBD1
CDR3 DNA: TGCGCCAGCAGTGAGCCCCCCAGACACACAGGGGTGAACACTGAAGCTTTCTTT
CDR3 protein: CASSEPPRHTGVNTEAFF

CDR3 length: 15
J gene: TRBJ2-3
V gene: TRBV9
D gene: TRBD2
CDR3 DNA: TGTGCCAGCAGCGTATGGGGGTCTAGCGGAGATACGCAGTATTTT
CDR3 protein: CASSVWGSSGDTQYF

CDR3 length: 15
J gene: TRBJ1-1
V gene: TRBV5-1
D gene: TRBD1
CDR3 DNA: TGCGCCAGCAGCCCGAGACAGGGACGGGACACTGAAGCTTTCTTT
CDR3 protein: CASSPRQGRDTEAFF

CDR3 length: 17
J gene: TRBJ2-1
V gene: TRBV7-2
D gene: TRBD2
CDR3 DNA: TGTGCCAGCAGCCCGCCATGGGGAGCGGGGGGCCCCCCTGAGCAGTTCTTC
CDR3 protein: CASSPPWGAGGPPEQFF

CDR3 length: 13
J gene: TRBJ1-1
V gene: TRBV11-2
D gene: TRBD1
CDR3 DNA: TGTGCCAGCAGCTTATTAGGGGGCGCAAGAGCTTTCTTT
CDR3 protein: CASSLLGGARAFF

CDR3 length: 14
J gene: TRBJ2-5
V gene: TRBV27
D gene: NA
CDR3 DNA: TGTGCCAGCAGTTTATCGGGAGGCCAAGAGACCCAGTACTTC
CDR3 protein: CASSLSGGQETQYF

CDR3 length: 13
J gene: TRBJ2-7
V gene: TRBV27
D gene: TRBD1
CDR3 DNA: TGTGCCACCGGGACAGGGTATACCTACGAGCAGTACTTC
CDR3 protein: CATGTGYTYEQYF

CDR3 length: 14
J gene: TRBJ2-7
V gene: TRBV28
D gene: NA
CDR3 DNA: TGTGCCAGCAGTTTAATCGGGATTCCCTACGAGCAGTACTTC
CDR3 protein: CASSLIGIPYEQYF

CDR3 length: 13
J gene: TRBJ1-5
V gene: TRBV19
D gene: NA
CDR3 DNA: TGTGCCAGTAGTATACAGGACAATCAGCCCCAGCATTTT
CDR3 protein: CASSIQDNQPQHF

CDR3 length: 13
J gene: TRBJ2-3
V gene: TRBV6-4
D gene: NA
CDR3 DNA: TGTGCCAGCAGTGCGGGTAGCACAGATACGCAGTATTTT
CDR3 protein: CASSAGSTDTQYF

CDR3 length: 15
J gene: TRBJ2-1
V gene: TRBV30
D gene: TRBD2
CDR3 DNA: TGTGCCTGGAGTGTATCATTACTAGCGGGGAATGAGCAGTTCTTC
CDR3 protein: CAWSVSLLAGNEQFF

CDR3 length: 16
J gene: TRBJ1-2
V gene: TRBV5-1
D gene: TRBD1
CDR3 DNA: TGCGCCAGCAGCTTGGGGAGTTTAGGGGGCCACTATGGCTACACCTTC
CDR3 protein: CASSLGSLGGHYGYTF

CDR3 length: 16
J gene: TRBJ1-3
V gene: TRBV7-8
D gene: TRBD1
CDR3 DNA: TGTGCCAGCAGCCCCCCATTTGGGACAGGGGGAAACACCATATATTTT
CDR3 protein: CASSPPFGTGGNTIYF

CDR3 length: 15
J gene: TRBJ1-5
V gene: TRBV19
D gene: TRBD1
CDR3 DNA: TGTGCCAGTAGTGACGGACAGGGAAGGCATCAGCCCCAGCATTTT
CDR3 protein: CASSDGQGRHQPQHF

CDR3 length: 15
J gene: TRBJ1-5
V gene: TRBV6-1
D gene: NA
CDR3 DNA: TGTGCCAGCAGTGAAGAAGCCGGGTTGCGGCAGCCCCAGCATTTT
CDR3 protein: CASSEEAGLRQPQHF

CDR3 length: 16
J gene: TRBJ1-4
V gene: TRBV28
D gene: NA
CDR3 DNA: TGTGCCAGCAGTTTCTTAATACAGGCATATAATGAAAAACTGTTTTTT
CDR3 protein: CASSFLIQAYNEKLFF

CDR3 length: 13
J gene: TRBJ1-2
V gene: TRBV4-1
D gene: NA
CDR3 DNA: TGCGCCAGCAGCCTAAATGGGGGGTCTGGCTACACCTTC
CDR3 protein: CASSLNGGSGYTF

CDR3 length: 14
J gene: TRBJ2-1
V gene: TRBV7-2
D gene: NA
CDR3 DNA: TGTGCCAGCAGCCCCGCGGTTGGCGGCAATGAGCAGTTCTTC
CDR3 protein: CASSPAVGGNEQFF

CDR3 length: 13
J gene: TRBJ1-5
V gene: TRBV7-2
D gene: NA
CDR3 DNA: TGTGCCAGCAGCTTAGATAATCCTCAGCCCCAGCATTTT
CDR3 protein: CASSLDNPQPQHF

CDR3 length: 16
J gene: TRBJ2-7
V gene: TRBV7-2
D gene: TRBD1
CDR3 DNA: TGTGCCAGCAGCGTTACCGGGACAGGGGGCTCCTACGAGCAGTACTTC
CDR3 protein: CASSVTGTGGSYEQYF

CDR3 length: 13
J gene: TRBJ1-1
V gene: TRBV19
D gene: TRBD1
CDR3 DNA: TGTGCCAGTGATGACAGGGCGAACACTGAAGCTTTCTTT
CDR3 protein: CASDDRANTEAFF

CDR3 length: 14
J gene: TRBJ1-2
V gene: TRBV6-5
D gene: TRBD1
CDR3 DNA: TGTGCCAGCAGTTTCTCGAGGACAGGGGCTGGCTACACCTTC
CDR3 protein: CASSFSRTGAGYTF

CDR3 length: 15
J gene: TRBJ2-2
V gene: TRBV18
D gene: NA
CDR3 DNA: TGTGCCAGCTCACCGCAGGCGCGGGGCACCGGGGAGCTGTTTTTT
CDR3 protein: CASSPQARGTGELFF

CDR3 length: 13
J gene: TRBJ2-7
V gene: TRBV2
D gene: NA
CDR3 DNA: TGTGCCAGCAGCGACCAGGGTTTCGGTGAGCAGTACTTC
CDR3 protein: CASSDQGFGEQYF

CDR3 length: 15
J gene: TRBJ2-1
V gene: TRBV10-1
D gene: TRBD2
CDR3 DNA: TGCGCCAGCAGTCGGGGGACTAGCGGGAGGGATGAGCAGTTCTTC
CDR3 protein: CASSRGTSGRDEQFF

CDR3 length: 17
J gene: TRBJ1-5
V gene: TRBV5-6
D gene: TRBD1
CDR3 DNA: TGTGCCAGCAGCCGAGGGACAGGCCTATATAGCAATCAGCCCCAGCATTTT
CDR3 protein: CASSRGTGLYSNQPQHF

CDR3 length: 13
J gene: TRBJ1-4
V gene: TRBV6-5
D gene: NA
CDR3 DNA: TGTGCCAGCAGTTACGCTGCGGTTGAAAAACTGTTTTTT
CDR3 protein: CASSYAAVEKLFF

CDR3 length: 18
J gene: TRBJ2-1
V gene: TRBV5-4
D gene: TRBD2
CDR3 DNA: TGTGCCAGCAGCTTGGTTGCTAGCGGGGGGGCAGGTTACAATGAGCAGTTCTTC
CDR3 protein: CASSLVASGGAGYNEQFF

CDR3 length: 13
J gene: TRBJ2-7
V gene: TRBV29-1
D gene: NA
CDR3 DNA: TGCAGGTCGGGCGGCAGGGGAAAGGGCGAGCAGTACTTC
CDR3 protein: CRSGGRGKGEQYF

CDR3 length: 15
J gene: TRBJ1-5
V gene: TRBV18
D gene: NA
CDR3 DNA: TGTGCCAGCTCACCACGGGGGGGAAACAATCAGCCCCAGCATTTT
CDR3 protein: CASSPRGGNNQPQHF

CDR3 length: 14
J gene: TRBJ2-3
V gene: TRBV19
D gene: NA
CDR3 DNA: TGTGCCAGTAGTCCGCGAGGGGCGCGGGGTACGCAGTATTTT
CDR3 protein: CASSPRGARGTQYF

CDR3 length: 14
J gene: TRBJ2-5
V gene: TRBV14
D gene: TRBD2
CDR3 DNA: TGTGCCAGCAGCAGACGACTAGCGCAAGAGACCCAGTACTTC
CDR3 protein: CASSRRLAQETQYF

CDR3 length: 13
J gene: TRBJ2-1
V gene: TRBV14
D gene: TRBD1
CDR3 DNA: TGTGCCAGCAGCCAAGCCAAGGGGGCCAGGCAGTTCTTC
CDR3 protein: CASSQAKGARQFF

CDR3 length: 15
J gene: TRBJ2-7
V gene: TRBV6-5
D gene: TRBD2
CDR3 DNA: TGTGCCAGCAGTTCTCGACTAGCGGGAGAGAAAGAGCAGTACTTC
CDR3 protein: CASSSRLAGEKEQYF

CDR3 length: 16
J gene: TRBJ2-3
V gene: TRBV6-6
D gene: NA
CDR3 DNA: TGTGCCAGCAGTTACTCTGGACAGAACTATAAGGATACGCAGTATTTT
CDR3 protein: CASSYSGQNYKDTQYF

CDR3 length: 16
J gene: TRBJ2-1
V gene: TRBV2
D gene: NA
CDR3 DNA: TGTGCCAGCAGTGAGCAGGCGGGACTCTCCTACAATGAGCAGTTCTTC
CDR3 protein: CASSEQAGLSYNEQFF

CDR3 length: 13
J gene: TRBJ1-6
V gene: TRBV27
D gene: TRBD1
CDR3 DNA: TGTGCCAGTGGTCGACAGGGGGATTCACCCCTCCACTTT
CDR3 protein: CASGRQGDSPLHF

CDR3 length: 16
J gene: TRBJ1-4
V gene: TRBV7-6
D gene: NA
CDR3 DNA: TGTGCCAGCAGCTTAGCAGGGGCACCAAGTAGCGGGAAACTGTTTTTT
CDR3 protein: CASSLAGAPSSGKLFF

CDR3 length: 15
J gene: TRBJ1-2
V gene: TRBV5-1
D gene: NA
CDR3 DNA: TGCGCCAGCAGCTTGGGAAACAGGGATCCGCGTGGCTACACCTTC
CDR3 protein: CASSLGNRDPRGYTF

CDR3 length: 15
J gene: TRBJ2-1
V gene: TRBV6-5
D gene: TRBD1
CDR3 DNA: TGTGCCAGCAGTTACGGGAGACAGGGCTACAATGAGCAGTTCTTC
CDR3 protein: CASSYGRQGYNEQFF

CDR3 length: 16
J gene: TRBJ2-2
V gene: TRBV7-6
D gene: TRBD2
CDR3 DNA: TGTGCCAGCAGCCTCCGGACTAGCTCGTCCACCGGGGAGCTGTTTTTT
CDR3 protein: CASSLRTSSSTGELFF

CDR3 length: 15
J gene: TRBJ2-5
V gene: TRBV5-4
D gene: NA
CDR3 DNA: TGTGCCAGCAGCTTGATGAGCGGCGGGCAAGAGACCCAGTACTTC
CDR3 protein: CASSLMSGGQETQYF

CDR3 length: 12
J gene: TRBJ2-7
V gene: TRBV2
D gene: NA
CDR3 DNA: TGTGCCAGCAGTGAAGGGCCCTACGAGCAGTACTTC
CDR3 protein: CASSEGPYEQYF

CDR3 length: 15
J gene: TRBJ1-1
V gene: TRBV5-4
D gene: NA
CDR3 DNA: TGTGCCAGCAGCCCCAACAGGGAGGGGGGGACTGAAGCTTTCTTT
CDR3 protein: CASSPNREGGTEAFF